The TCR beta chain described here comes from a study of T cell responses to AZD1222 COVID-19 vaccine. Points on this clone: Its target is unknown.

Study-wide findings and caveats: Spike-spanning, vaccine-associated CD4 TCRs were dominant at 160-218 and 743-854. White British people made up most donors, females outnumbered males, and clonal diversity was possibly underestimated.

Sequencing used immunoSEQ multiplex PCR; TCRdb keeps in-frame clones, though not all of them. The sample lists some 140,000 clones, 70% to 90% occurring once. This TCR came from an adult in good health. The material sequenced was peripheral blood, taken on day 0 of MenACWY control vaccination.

The CDR3 DNA follows: TGTGCCAGCAGTTACTCGGGCGGGAAACCCTACGAGCAGTACTTC. It yields the protein CASSYSGGKPYEQYF. The chain uses TRBV6-6 and TRBJ2-7, with TRBD2 as a possible D gene (6 bases). Trimming removed 0 bases at V and 2 bases at J, with 11 bases between. The CDR3 runs to 15 residues. CDR1 is MNHNY, CDR2 SVGAGI, per germline (reference sequence).